This T cell receptor beta chain was recorded in a study of T cell changes during pregnancy in multiple sclerosis. V lost 8 bases, J lost 0 bases, and 13 bases lay in between. The CDR3 runs 14 residues. Germline CDR1 reads MNHEY; CDR2 reads SVGAGI. The repertoire was sequenced with immunoSEQ multiplex PCR; TCRdb's copy has only in-frame clones and lacks some. The sample holds 40,000 or so clones, 90% seen once. The gene calls are TRBV6-5 and TRBJ1-1; D uncertain. The sample in question was CD8+ T cells from peripheral blood mononuclear cells, obtained in the first trimester of pregnancy. The source of this sequence is a female donor with multiple sclerosis, enrolled in a pregnancy study. The CDR3 bases are TGTGCCAGCGGCAAGGGAGCGATGAACACTGAAGCTTTCTTT. Translation gives CASGKGAMNTEAFF.